The T cell receptor beta chain described here comes from a study of T cell repertoires in cytomegalovirus infection. Overall study: Through public TCR beta signatures, both CMV infection and matching HLA type were indicated.

Per the germline V gene, CDR1 is SGHRS and CDR2 is YFSETQ. This CDR3 is 14 amino acids long. Germline trimming cut 6 bases from V and 4 bases from J; bases unmatched to any gene: 9. Each CDR3 protein gets one entry after TCRdb re-called the reads with MiXCR. The sample lists fewer than 850,000 distinct CDR3 sequences, roughly 28% seen once, with around 13% in the top ten. As for this clonotype: Its antigen remains unknown.

The chain uses TRBV5-1 and TRBJ2-7, with 8 bases matching TRBD1. The specimen comprised cultured CD8+ T cells from PBMCs, sampled from culture after CMV antigen stimulation. The sequence came from a human donor in good health (CMV status not recorded). Some clones in this sample may be carry-over from other donors' samples. The CDR3 region is CASTGQGRTYEQYF. The DNA for the CDR3 is TGCGCCAGCACCGGACAGGGAAGAACTTACGAGCAGTACTTC.